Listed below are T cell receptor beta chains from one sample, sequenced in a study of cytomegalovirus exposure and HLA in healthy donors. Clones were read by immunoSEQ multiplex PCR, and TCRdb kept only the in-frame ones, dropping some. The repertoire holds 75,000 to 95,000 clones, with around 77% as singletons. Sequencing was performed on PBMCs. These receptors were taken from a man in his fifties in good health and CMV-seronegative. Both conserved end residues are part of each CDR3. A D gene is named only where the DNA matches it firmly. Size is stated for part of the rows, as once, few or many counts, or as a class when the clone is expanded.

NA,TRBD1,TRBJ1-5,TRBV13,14,TGTGCCAGCAGTTTCCAGGGGGCCGGTCAGCCCCAGCATTTT,CASSFQGAGQPQHF
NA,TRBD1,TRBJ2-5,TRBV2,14,TGTGCCAGCAGTTCTGGGACAGGGGTACAGACCCAGTACTTC,CASSSGTGVQTQYF
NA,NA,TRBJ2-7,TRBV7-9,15,TGTGCCACCTTACCCCTAGTAGCAGCCTCCTACGAGCAGTACTTC,CATLPLVAASYEQYF
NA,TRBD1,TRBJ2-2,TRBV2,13,TGTGCCAGCGGGAGGACAGGGGGCGGGGAGCTGTTTTTT,CASGRTGGGELFF
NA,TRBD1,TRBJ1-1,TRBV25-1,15,TGTGCCAGCAGTGGGACAGGGAAAGAAGGTACTGAAGCTTTCTTT,CASSGTGKEGTEAFF
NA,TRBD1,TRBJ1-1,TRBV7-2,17,TGTGCCAGCAGCTTAGGGTACAGGGGGCCTTCGGGCACTGAAGCTTTCTTT,CASSLGYRGPSGTEAFF
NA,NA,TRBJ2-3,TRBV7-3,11,TGTGCCAGCAGCTCAGGGGATCAGCAGTATTTT,CASSSGDQQYF
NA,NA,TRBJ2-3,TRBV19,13,TGTGCCAGTAATGAGGGTCACACAGATACGCAGTATTTT,CASNEGHTDTQYF
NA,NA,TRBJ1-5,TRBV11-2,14,TGTGCCAGCAGCTTAGGAGGGAGCAATCAGCCCCAGCATTTT,CASSLGGSNQPQHF
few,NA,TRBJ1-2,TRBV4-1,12,TGCGCCAGCAGCTCAACAGGGTGGGGCTACACCTTC,CASSSTGWGYTF
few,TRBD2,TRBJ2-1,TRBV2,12,TGTGCCAGCAGGCGGACTAGTTGGGAGCAGTTCTTC,CASRRTSWEQFF
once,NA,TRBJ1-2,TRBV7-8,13,TGTGCCAGCAGCCCGGGACTTTCAGAGGGCTACACCTTC,CASSPGLSEGYTF
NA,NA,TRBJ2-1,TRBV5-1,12,TGCGCCAGCAGCTTGGGAGAAGATGAGCAGTTCTTC,CASSLGEDEQFF
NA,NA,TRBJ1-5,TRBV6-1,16,TGTGCCAGCAGTGAAGCACGGGGGACGGGCAATCAGCCCCAGCATTTT,CASSEARGTGNQPQHF
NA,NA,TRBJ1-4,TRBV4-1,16,TGCGCCAGCAGCCCCTCGGGGGGGGCAACTAATGAAAAACTGTTTTTT,CASSPSGGATNEKLFF
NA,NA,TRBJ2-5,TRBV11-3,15,TGTGCCAGCAGCTTAGATCCTAGCTTACAAGAGACCCAGTACTTC,CASSLDPSLQETQYF
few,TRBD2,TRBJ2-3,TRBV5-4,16,TGTGCCAGCAAACCCCCGGGTAGCGGGGGCCGGAATACGCAGTATTTT,CASKPPGSGGRNTQYF
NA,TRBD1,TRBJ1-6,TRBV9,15,TGTGCCAGCAGCCCTACCACAGGGGGTTCTTCACCCCTCCACTTT,CASSPTTGGSSPLHF
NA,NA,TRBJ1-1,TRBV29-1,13,TGCAGCGTTAGGGGCAGGATGAACACTGAAGCTTTCTTT,CSVRGRMNTEAFF
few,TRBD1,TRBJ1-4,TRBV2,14,TGTGCCAGCATTTTGACAGGGGGCGGTGAAAAACTGTTTTTT,CASILTGGGEKLFF
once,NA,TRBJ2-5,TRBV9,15,TGTGCCAGCAGCGTAGTTGCCGGGGTAGAAGAGACCCAGTACTTC,CASSVVAGVEETQYF
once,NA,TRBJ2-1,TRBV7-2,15,TGTGCCAGCAGCCCCCGAGGTAGCTTTGGTAATGAGCAGTTCTTC,CASSPRGSFGNEQFF
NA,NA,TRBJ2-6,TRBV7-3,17,TGTGCCAGCAGCCCCCGGAAGGGGATCTCTGGGGCCAACGTCCTGACTTTC,CASSPRKGISGANVLTF
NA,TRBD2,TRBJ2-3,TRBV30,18,TGTGCCCGAGGCCGAGATACCGGGCTAGCGGGAGGCACAGATACGCAGTATTTT,CARGRDTGLAGGTDTQYF
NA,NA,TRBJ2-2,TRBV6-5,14,TGTGCCAGCAGAACCCGGGGGAACACCGGGGAGCTGTTTTTT,CASRTRGNTGELFF
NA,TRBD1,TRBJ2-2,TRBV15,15,TGTGCCACCAGCAAATGGGACAGTGGCGCCGGGGAGCTGTTTTTT,CATSKWDSGAGELFF
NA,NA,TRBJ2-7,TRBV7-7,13,TGTGCTAGCAGCCTGGGGGCGACCTACGAGCAGTACTTC,CASSLGATYEQYF
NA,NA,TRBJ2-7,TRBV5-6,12,TGTGCCAGCAGCTACGAGGGTTACGAGCAGTACTTC,CASSYEGYEQYF
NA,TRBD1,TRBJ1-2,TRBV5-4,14,TGTGCCAGCAGCAGTGGACAGGATAACTATGGCTACACCTTC,CASSSGQDNYGYTF
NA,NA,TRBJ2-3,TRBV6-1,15,TGTGCCAGCATCGAGGGTTGGGGTGGCACAGATACGCAGTATTTT,CASIEGWGGTDTQYF
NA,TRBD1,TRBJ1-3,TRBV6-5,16,TGTGCCAGCAGTTACTCTGGGGAAGGGGGCGGAAACACCATATATTTT,CASSYSGEGGGNTIYF
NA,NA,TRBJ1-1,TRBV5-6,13,TGTGCCAGCAGCCTTACGGAGGACACTGAAGCTTTCTTT,CASSLTEDTEAFF
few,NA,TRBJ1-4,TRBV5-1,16,TGCGCCAGCAGCCTGGATTCACAGGCAACTAATGAAAAACTGTTTTTT,CASSLDSQATNEKLFF
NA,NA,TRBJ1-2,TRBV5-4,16,TGTGCCAGCAGCTCGGATCCGGGTCAACTCCTCTATGGCTACACCTTC,CASSSDPGQLLYGYTF
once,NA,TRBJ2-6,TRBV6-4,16,TGTGCCAGCTCGGACCGAAGGGGGTCTGGGGCCAACGTCCTGACTTTC,CASSDRRGSGANVLTF
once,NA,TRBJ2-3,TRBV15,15,TGTGCCACCAGCAGGGGGGGACTTAGCACAGATACGCAGTATTTT,CATSRGGLSTDTQYF
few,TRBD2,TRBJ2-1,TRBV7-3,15,TGTGCCAGCAGCTTAAGGCGGGGGGGCCTAAATGAGCAGTTCTTC,CASSLRRGGLNEQFF
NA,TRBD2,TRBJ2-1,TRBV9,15,TGTGCCAGCAGCGTTGGCGGGGGAGCTTACAATGAGCAGTTCTTC,CASSVGGGAYNEQFF
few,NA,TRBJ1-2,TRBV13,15,TGTGCCAGCAGCTTAACCCCGGAGGCCATACATGGCTACACCTTC,CASSLTPEAIHGYTF
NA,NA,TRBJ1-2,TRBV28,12,TGTGCCAGCAGCCGGAGACCCTATGGCTACACCTTC,CASSRRPYGYTF
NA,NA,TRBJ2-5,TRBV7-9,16,TGTGCCAGCAGCTCGCGCTTTGGACTAATACAAGAGACCCAGTACTTC,CASSSRFGLIQETQYF
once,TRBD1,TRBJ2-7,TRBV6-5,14,TGTGCCAGCAGCCCGGGACAGGGGGCCTACGAGCAGTACTTC,CASSPGQGAYEQYF
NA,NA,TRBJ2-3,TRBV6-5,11,TGTGCCAGCAGGTCGGCAGATACGCAGTATTTT,CASRSADTQYF
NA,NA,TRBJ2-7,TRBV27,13,TGTGCCAGCAGTCCCCCCTTTTCCTACGAGCAGTACTTC,CASSPPFSYEQYF
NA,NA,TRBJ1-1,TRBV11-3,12,TGTGCCAGCAGCCTGCAAGGGGTTTCTGTATTCTTT,CASSLQGVSVFF
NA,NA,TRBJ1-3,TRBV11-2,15,TGTGCCAGCAGCTTAAACAGAAACTCTGGAAACACCATATATTTT,CASSLNRNSGNTIYF
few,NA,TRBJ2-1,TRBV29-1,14,TGCAGCGTTGAACGGGGGTCTAACCCGAATGAGCAGTTCTTC,CSVERGSNPNEQFF
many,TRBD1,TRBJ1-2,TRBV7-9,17,TGTGCCAGCAGCTCAGGGGGCTCGTTGGGGCAAAACTATGGCTACACCTTC,CASSSGGSLGQNYGYTF
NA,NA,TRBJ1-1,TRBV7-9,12,TGTTCCAGCAGCGTACAGGGCACTGAAGCTTTCTTT,CSSSVQGTEAFF
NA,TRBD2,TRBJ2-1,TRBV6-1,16,TGTGCCAGCAGTGAAGTTGGCGGGGGGTCCTACAATGAGCAGTTCTTC,CASSEVGGGSYNEQFF
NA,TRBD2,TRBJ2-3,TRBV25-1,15,TGTGCCAGCAGCCCACTAGCGGGGAGTACAGATACGCAGTATTTT,CASSPLAGSTDTQYF
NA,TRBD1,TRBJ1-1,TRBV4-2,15,TGTGCCAGCAGCCCACAGGGGACGGGTGGTACTGCTGCTTTCTTT,CASSPQGTGGTAAFF
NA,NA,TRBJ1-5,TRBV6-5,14,TGTGCCAGCAGTTCAGGGTACAGCAATCAGCCCCAGCATTTT,CASSSGYSNQPQHF
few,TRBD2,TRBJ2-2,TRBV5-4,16,TGTGCCAGCAGCGGGACTAGCGGGTTAGGCACCGGGGAGCTGTTTTTT,CASSGTSGLGTGELFF